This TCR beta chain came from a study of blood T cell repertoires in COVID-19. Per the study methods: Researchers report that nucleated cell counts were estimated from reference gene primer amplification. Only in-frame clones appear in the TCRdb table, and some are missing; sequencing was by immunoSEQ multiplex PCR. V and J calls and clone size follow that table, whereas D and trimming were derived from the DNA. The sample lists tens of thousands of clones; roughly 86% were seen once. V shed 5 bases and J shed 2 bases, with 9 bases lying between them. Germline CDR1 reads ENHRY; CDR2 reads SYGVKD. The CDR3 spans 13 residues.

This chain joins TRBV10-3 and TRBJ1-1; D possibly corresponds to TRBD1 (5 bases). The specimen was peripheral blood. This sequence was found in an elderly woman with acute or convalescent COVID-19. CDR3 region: CAISFGGNTEAFF. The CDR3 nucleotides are TGTGCCATCAGTTTCGGGGGAAACACTGAAGCTTTCTTT.